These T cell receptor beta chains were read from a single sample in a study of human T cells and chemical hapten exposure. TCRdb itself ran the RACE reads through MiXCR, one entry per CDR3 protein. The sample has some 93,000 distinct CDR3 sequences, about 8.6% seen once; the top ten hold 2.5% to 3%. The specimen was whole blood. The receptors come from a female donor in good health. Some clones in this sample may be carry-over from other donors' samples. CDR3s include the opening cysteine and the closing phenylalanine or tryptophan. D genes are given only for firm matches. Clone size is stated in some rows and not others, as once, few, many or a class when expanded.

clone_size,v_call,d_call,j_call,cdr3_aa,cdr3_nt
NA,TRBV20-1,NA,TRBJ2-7,CSARALVGVNEQYF,TGCAGTGCTAGGGCTCTAGTGGGAGTCAACGAGCAGTACTTC
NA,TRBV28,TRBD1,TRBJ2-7,CASTGAFYEQYF,TGTGCCAGTACAGGGGCCTTCTACGAGCAGTACTTC
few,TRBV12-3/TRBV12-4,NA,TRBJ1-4,CASSPTGMGEKLFF,TGTGCCAGCAGCCCGACGGGAATGGGGGAAAAACTGTTTTTT
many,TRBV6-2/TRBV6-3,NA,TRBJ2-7,CASSYGQSSYEQYF,TGTGCCAGCAGTTATGGACAGAGCTCCTACGAGCAGTACTTC
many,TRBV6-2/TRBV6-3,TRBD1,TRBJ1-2,CASSPRDRGVNYGYTF,TGTGCCAGCAGTCCCCGGGACAGGGGTGTTAACTATGGCTACACCTTC
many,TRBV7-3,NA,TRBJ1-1,CASSLAGQNTEAFF,TGTGCCAGCAGCTTAGCAGGGCAGAACACTGAAGCTTTCTTT
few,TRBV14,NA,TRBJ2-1,CASRPSPGNEQFF,TGTGCCAGCAGACCCTCCCCCGGCAATGAGCAGTTCTTC
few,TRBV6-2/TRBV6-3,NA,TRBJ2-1,CASSYDRTYPPGYGDEQFF,TGTGCCAGCAGTTACGACAGAACTTACCCCCCGGGATATGGGGATGAGCAGTTCTTC
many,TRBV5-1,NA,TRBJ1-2,CASSVTGGDYGYTF,TGCGCCAGCAGCGTGACGGGGGGCGACTATGGCTACACCTTC
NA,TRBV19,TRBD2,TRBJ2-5,CASSTGTSGSIKTQYF,TGTGCCAGTAGTACTGGGACTAGCGGGAGTATAAAGACCCAGTACTTC
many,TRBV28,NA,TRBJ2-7,CASSLRPPDEQYF,TGTGCCAGCAGTTTAAGACCGCCGGACGAGCAGTACTTC
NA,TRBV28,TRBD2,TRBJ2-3,CASSSKREADTQYF,TGTGCCAGCAGTTCGAAGCGGGAGGCAGATACGCAGTATTTT
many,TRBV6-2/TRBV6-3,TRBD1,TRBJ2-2,CASSYPGQGAFGELFF,TGTGCCAGCAGTTACCCAGGACAGGGGGCCTTCGGGGAGCTGTTTTTT
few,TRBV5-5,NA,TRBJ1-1,CASSLRLLVTVNTEAFF,TGTGCCAGCAGCTTGCGCTTGCTGGTCACCGTGAACACTGAAGCTTTCTTT
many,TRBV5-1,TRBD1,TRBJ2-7,CASSLAGGNPYEQYF,TGCGCCAGCAGCTTGGCAGGGGGCAATCCCTACGAGCAGTACTTC
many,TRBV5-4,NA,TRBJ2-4,CASSLSQGNIQYF,TGTGCCAGCAGCTTGTCTCAGGGGAACATTCAGTACTTC
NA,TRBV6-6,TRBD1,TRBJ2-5,CASSRRQGSSETQYF,TGTGCCAGCAGTCGACGACAGGGTAGTTCGGAGACCCAGTACTTC
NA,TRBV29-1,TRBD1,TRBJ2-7,CSVHARQGTSYEQYF,TGCAGCGTGCACGCCCGACAGGGGACCTCCTACGAGCAGTACTTC
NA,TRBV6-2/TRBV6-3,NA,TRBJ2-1,CASSYSRYNEQFF,TGTGCCAGCAGTTACTCTAGATACAATGAGCAGTTCTTC
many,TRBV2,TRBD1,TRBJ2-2,CASRGQGRNTGELFF,TGTGCCAGCAGGGGACAGGGTAGAAACACCGGGGAGCTGTTTTTT